A selection of T cell receptor beta chains follows, all from one sample in a study of blood T cell repertoires in COVID-19. Sequencing was performed with immunoSEQ multiplex PCR; in TCRdb, only in-frame clones are kept and a portion is missing. The table includes 250,000 to 350,000 clones, 70% to 90% detected once. Material for sequencing was peripheral blood. These receptors all stem from a woman in her forties or fifties with COVID-19, enrolled during active disease. Each CDR3 is given with its conserved first and last residue. The order of the fields is J gene, D gene, V gene, clone size, CDR3 protein, CDR3 DNA. The D gene is left open where the match is weak. Size values are once, few and many counts, or a class for expanded clones, and some rows have none.

TRBJ2-3	TRBD1	TRBV2	-	CASRVTGTGWGTDTQYF	TGTGCCAGCAGAGTAACCGGGACAGGTTGGGGCACAGATACGCAGTATTTT
TRBJ2-5	TRBD2	TRBV3-1/TRBV3-2	-	CASSQAGGGVTQYF	TGTGCCAGCAGCCAAGCGGGAGGCGGTGTGACCCAGTACTTC
TRBJ1-5	-	TRBV30	-	CAWRGRGLNQPQHF	TGTGCCTGGAGGGGGAGGGGACTTAATCAGCCCCAGCATTTT
TRBJ2-3	TRBD2	TRBV5-4	-	CASSLGLAGTDTQYF	TGTGCCAGCAGCCTAGGACTAGCGGGCACAGATACGCAGTATTTT
TRBJ2-4	TRBD2	TRBV7-9	-	CASRLGEGAKNIQYF	TGTGCCAGCAGACTAGGGGAGGGAGCCAAAAACATTCAGTACTTC
TRBJ1-1	-	TRBV21-1	-	CASTRTGGPRIPHGDNTEAFF	TGTGCCAGCACCCGGACAGGGGGCCCTCGTATCCCTCACGGGGATAACACTGAAGCTTTCTTT
TRBJ2-3	-	TRBV24-1	once	CATSDSKGVDTDTQYF	TGTGCCACCAGTGATTCTAAGGGGGTGGACACAGATACGCAGTATTTT
TRBJ2-5	-	TRBV11-3	-	CASSLVFGSGTSQETQYF	-
TRBJ2-7	TRBD2	TRBV25-1	once	CASTERGGGSYEQYF	TGTGCCAGCACCGAGCGCGGCGGGGGCTCCTACGAGCAGTACTTC
TRBJ2-3	-	TRBV29-1	-	CSVDRGSTDTQYF	TGCAGCGTTGACAGGGGAAGCACAGATACGCAGTATTTT
TRBJ2-5	-	TRBV27	-	CASKQDRLGETQYF	TGTGCCAGCAAACAAGACAGGCTGGGAGAGACCCAGTACTTC
TRBJ2-7	TRBD1	TRBV18	-	CASSPYGQGGPYEQYF	TGTGCCAGCTCACCGTACGGACAGGGGGGTCCCTACGAGCAGTACTTC
TRBJ1-2	-	TRBV5-8	-	CASSLAPGSNYGYTF	TGTGCCAGCAGCTTGGCCCCGGGGTCTAACTATGGCTACACCTTC
TRBJ2-7	TRBD2	TRBV20-1	-	CSASSTAGGPVEQYF	TGCAGTGCTAGTTCCACTGCGGGAGGGCCGGTCGAGCAGTACTTC
TRBJ1-2	TRBD1	TRBV3-1/TRBV3-2	once	CASSPGQVSGYTF	TGTGCCAGCAGCCCTGGACAGGTTTCAGGCTACACCTTC
TRBJ2-5	-	TRBV21-1	-	CASSSRRGLAGGQETQYF	TGTGCCAGCAGCAGCAGAAGAGGACTAGCGGGAGGGCAAGAGACCCAGTACTTC
TRBJ2-7	TRBD2	TRBV11-2	-	CASSSLGLAGGRHEQYF	TGTGCCAGCAGCAGCCTTGGACTAGCGGGAGGGAGGCACGAGCAGTACTTC
TRBJ2-7	-	TRBV6-5	-	CASSYTGTHYEQYF	TGTGCCAGCAGTTACACGGGGACACACTACGAGCAGTACTTC
TRBJ2-5	TRBD2	TRBV11-2	-	CASSLGGAFSGRDQETQYF	TGTGCCAGCAGCTTAGGTGGGGCGTTTAGCGGGAGGGACCAAGAGACCCAGTACTTC
TRBJ2-7	TRBD2	TRBV11-2	once	CASSLDTPSGRGEQYF	TGTGCCAGCAGCTTAGACACCCCTAGCGGGAGGGGGGAGCAGTACTTC
TRBJ1-1	-	TRBV4-1	-	CASSPQMNTEAFF	TGCGCCAGCAGTCCACAGATGAACACTGAAGCTTTCTTT
TRBJ2-1	-	TRBV6-1	once	CASSEGLLIYEQFF	TGTGCCAGCAGTGAAGGTCTACTAATCTATGAGCAGTTCTTC
TRBJ2-5	-	TRBV7-9	-	CASSSKRDSYGETQYF	TGTGCCAGCAGTTCTAAACGGGATTCGTATGGGGAGACCCAGTACTTC
TRBJ2-1	-	TRBV6-4	-	CASRMDSSYNEQFF	TGTGCCAGCAGGATGGACTCCTCCTACAATGAGCAGTTCTTC
TRBJ2-7	TRBD2	TRBV7-8	-	CASVLYGTSGIEQYF	TGTGCCAGCGTGCTGTACGGGACTAGCGGGATCGAGCAGTACTTC
TRBJ1-5	-	TRBV6-1	-	CASSEARRDNQPQHF	TGTGCCAGCAGTGAAGCTCGGCGGGACAATCAGCCCCAGCATTTT
TRBJ2-1	TRBD2	TRBV3-1/TRBV3-2	-	CASSLGTSELSYNEQFF	TGTGCCAGCAGCCTAGGGACTAGCGAACTCTCCTACAATGAGCAGTTCTTC
TRBJ2-5	TRBD1	TRBV10-1	-	CASSTGGVETQYF	TGCGCCAGCAGCACAGGGGGCGTAGAGACCCAGTACTTC
TRBJ1-1	-	TRBV7-9	-	CASSQDTTNTEAFF	TGTGCCAGCAGCCAGGACACAACGAACACTGAAGCTTTCTTT
TRBJ1-2	-	TRBV11-2	-	CASSTRQETNYGYTF	TGTGCCAGCAGCACCCGACAGGAGACTAACTATGGCTACACCTTC
TRBJ2-7	-	TRBV12-3/TRBV12-4	-	CASSLQGYEQYF	TGTGCCAGCAGTTTGCAGGGCTACGAGCAGTACTTC
TRBJ1-5	-	TRBV19	-	CASSIEGQQPQHF	TGTGCCAGTAGTATAGAAGGACAGCAGCCCCAGCATTTT
TRBJ2-6	-	TRBV7-2	-	CASSLDGSGANVLTF	TGTGCCAGCAGCTTAGACGGCTCTGGGGCCAACGTCCTGACTTTC
TRBJ1-1	-	TRBV7-8	-	CASTRNKGQNTEAFF	TGTGCCAGCACCCGGAACAAGGGGCAGAACACTGAAGCTTTCTTT
TRBJ2-2	TRBD2	TRBV5-8	-	CASSPSGRGGTGELFF	TGTGCCAGCAGCCCAAGCGGGAGAGGGGGCACCGGGGAGCTGTTTTTT
TRBJ1-2	-	TRBV9	-	CASSVGGGNYGYTF	TGTGCCAGCAGCGTCGGGGGTGGGAACTATGGCTACACCTTC
TRBJ2-7	TRBD2	TRBV19	-	CASTTSYGGRAWNEQYF	TGTGCCAGTACGACCTCCTATGGGGGGAGGGCCTGGAACGAGCAGTACTTC
TRBJ2-1	TRBD2	TRBV19	-	CASSTREGNYNEQFF	TGTGCCAGTAGTACGCGGGAGGGTAACTACAATGAGCAGTTCTTC
TRBJ2-5	-	TRBV27	-	CASKPLVRGNQETQYF	TGTGCCAGCAAACCTCTCGTGCGGGGAAACCAAGAGACCCAGTACTTC
TRBJ1-2	TRBD1	TRBV19	-	CASSGQGSYGYTF	TGTGCCAGTAGTGGACAGGGGTCCTATGGCTACACCTTC
TRBJ1-3	TRBD1	TRBV5-1	-	CASSLATGVPSGNTIYF	TGCGCCAGCAGCTTGGCGACAGGGGTGCCCTCTGGAAACACCATATATTTT
TRBJ2-5	-	TRBV18	once	CASSPRLEAQYF	TGTGCCAGCTCACCTCGACTCGAGGCCCAGTACTTC
TRBJ2-1	TRBD2	TRBV6-6	-	CASSLADPRYNEQFF	TGTGCCAGCAGCCTAGCGGACCCGAGGTACAATGAGCAGTTCTTC
TRBJ2-7	-	TRBV27	-	CASSSLQVSYEQYF	TGTGCCAGCAGTTCACTACAGGTATCCTACGAGCAGTACTTC
TRBJ2-7	TRBD2	TRBV5-4	-	CASSLASSGTYEQYF	TGTGCCAGCAGCTTGGCCTCGAGCGGGACCTACGAGCAGTACTTC
TRBJ2-3	TRBD2	TRBV9	-	CASSWTSGNTDTQYF	TGTGCCAGCAGTTGGACTAGCGGAAACACAGATACGCAGTATTTT
TRBJ2-2	-	TRBV28	-	CASSSGTRNTGELFF	TGTGCCAGCAGTTCCGGGACACGGAACACCGGGGAGCTGTTTTTT
TRBJ2-1	TRBD1	TRBV6-5	-	CASSPGTGPYNEQFF	TGTGCCAGCAGTCCCGGGACAGGCCCGTACAATGAGCAGTTCTTC
TRBJ2-2	TRBD1	TRBV7-9	-	CASSSTGAPNTGELFF	TGTGCCAGCAGCAGCACAGGGGCGCCGAACACCGGGGAGCTGTTTTTT
TRBJ2-1	-	TRBV7-3	-	CASSLRGTPRLGGSYNEQFF	TGTGCCAGCAGCTTACGTGGAACCCCCCGGTTGGGGGGATCCTACAATGAGCAGTTCTTC
TRBJ1-1	-	TRBV3-1/TRBV3-2	-	CASSQRGYEAFF	TGTGCCAGCAGCCAACGGGGGTATGAAGCTTTCTTT
TRBJ2-6	-	TRBV7-2	-	CASSFSSGANVLTF	TGTGCCAGCAGCTTCAGCTCTGGGGCCAACGTCCTGACTTTC
TRBJ2-7	-	TRBV5-1	once	CASSSGSYEQYF	TGCGCCAGCAGCTCGGGCTCCTACGAGCAGTACTTC
TRBJ2-5	-	TRBV27	-	CASSLTPNRGETQYF	TGTGCCAGCAGTTTGACCCCCAATCGAGGCGAGACCCAGTACTTC
TRBJ2-1	-	TRBV9	-	CASSGEVVHEQFF	TGTGCCAGCAGTGGAGAGGTGGTCCATGAGCAGTTCTTC
TRBJ1-3	-	TRBV5-6	-	CASSLPYGNTIYF	TGTGCCAGCAGCTTGCCGTATGGAAACACCATATATTTT